One sample yielded the 10 T cell receptor beta chains listed below, sequenced in a study of Ad26.COV2.S vaccination and SARS-CoV-2 variants. As to treatment: roughly 19 received Ad26.COV2.S at low or high dose, single or two shots; a few received placebo; per-sample allocation not given. Material that was analyzed had been drawn on day 63 after the first vaccine or placebo injection. The assay was immunoSEQ multiplex PCR, and TCRdb's table has in-frame clones only and misses some. The table includes about 390,000 clones, approximately 86% detected once. The sequenced sample was peripheral blood, obtained in a trial of Ad26.COV2.S vaccine versus placebo. The receptors shown here come from a person between 18 and 65 years old who received the Ad26.COV2.S COVID-19 vaccine or a placebo.

The chain has TRBV5-4 and TRBJ2-5, with a weak D call TRBD1 (6 bases). Trimming stripped 4 bases from V and 5 bases from J, with 15 bases between. This CDR3 has 14 amino acids. In germline, CDR1 is SGHNT, CDR2 YYREEE (reference sequence). This chain's CDR3 is CASSKNDRLETQYF. For the CDR3, the DNA is TGTGCCAGCAGCAAAAATGACAGGTTGGAGACCCAGTACTTC.

This chain joins TRBV7-6 and TRBJ1-3, with D unresolved. Trimming pared 4 bases from V and 7 bases from J, leaving 14 bases between. The germline V gene has CDR1 SGHVS and CDR2 FNYEAQ. The CDR3 is 14 amino acids. The CDR3 loop is CASSWRARENTIYF. DNA for the CDR3: TGTGCCAGCAGCTGGCGGGCCCGGGAGAACACCATATATTTT.

This clone was observed once. This chain connects TRBV7-9 to TRBJ2-1; TRBD2 might be the D (7 bases). The CDR3 has 15 amino acids. Trimming pared 5 bases from V and 4 bases from J, leaving 15 bases between. CDR1 and CDR2 from the germline V gene are SEHNR and FQNEAQ (reference sequence). The CDR3 sequence is CASSPRGGEYNEQFF. In nucleotides, the CDR3 is TGTGCCAGCAGCCCCCGAGGGGGGGAGTACAATGAGCAGTTCTTC.

A remark on this clone: This CDR3 is also generated by other DNA sequences in the sample. The V and J genes are TRBV7-9 and TRBJ2-3, with D perhaps given as TRBD1 or TRBD2 (5 bases each). V dropped 1 base and J dropped 1 base, with 6 bases sitting between them. The germline CDR1 and CDR2 sequences are SEHNR and FQNEAQ (reference sequence). The CDR3 contains 14 residues. The CDR3 loop reads CASSLVGGTDTQYF. Written as DNA, the CDR3 is TGTGCCAGCAGCTTAGTGGGGGGCACAGATACGCAGTATTTT.

This chain uses TRBV11-2 with TRBJ2-5, with D perhaps TRBD1 (5 bases). This CDR3 region has 15 residues. Germline values: CDR1 SGHAT, CDR2 FQNNGV. Trimming removed 2 bases at V and 2 bases at J, with 12 bases between. For the CDR3, the DNA is TGTGCCAGCAGCTTACCTGGACACTTTCAAGAGACCCAGTACTTC. Its translation is CASSLPGHFQETQYF.

The V gene is TRBV13, the J gene TRBJ2-3; the D is unclear. Germline V gene data show CDR1 as PRHDT and CDR2 as FYEKMQ (reference sequence). Trimming took off 4 bases at V and 4 bases at J, with 6 bases between the two ends. This CDR3 is 12 amino acids long. The CDR3 bases are TGTGCCAGCAGCTCGATGGCAGATACGCAGTATTTT. As protein: CASSSMADTQYF.

This clone was seen just once. This chain uses TRBV5-6 with TRBJ1-1, with D possibly TRBD1 on 5 matching bases. This CDR3 spans 15 amino acids. The germline CDR1 and CDR2 sequences are SGHDT and YYEEEE. V lost 1 base to trimming and J lost 0 bases, with 10 bases between them. The CDR3 region has the DNA TGTGCCAGCAGCTTGCCGACGGACATGAACACTGAAGCTTTCTTT. It encodes CASSLPTDMNTEAFF.

The genes are TRBV2 and TRBJ2-3; 7 positions agree with TRBD1. The V gene end was trimmed by 5 bases and the J gene end by 5 bases; junction bases not matched to a gene: 10. The CDR3 length is 15 residues. Germline-derived CDR1 and CDR2 are SNHLY and FYNNEI. In nucleotides, the CDR3 is TGTGCCAGCAGTATGCAGGGGGTTATTGAAGATACGCAGTATTTT. Its protein product is CASSMQGVIEDTQYF. The full variable domain, completed using reference TRBV2 and TRBJ2-3, is EPEVTQTPSHQVTQMGQEVILRCVPISNHLYFYWYRQILGQKVEFLVSFYNNEISEKSEIFDDQFSVERPDGSNFTLKIRSTKLEDSAMYFCASSMQGVIEDTQYFGPGTRLTVL.

The chain carries TRBV6-2 or TRBV6-3 and TRBJ2-7; 9 nucleotides line up with TRBD1. Germline loops: CDR1 MNHEY, CDR2 SVGEGT. The CDR3 runs to 15 residues. With V trimmed by 6 bases and J by 6 bases, 12 bases remained unmatched. CDR3 nucleotides: TGTGCCAGCAGCACCCCGGGACAGGGTTTCCGCGAGCAGTACTTC. Translating gives CASSTPGQGFREQYF.

The chain carries TRBV4-1 and TRBJ2-7; the match to TRBD2 covers 10 bases. This CDR3 has 15 residues. The V gene's germline CDR1 is MGHRA and CDR2 YSYEKL. V lost 2 bases, J lost 4 bases, and 5 bases stayed unmatched. The CDR3 sequence is CASSQPTSGAYEQYF. The CDR3 nucleotides read TGCGCCAGCAGCCAACCCACTAGCGGGGCATACGAGCAGTACTTC.